This T cell receptor beta chain derives from a study of T-cell reconstitution after alpha-beta-depleted transplantation in children. Study conclusions and caveats: The study traced high day-60 TCRbeta diversity in some patients to surviving recipient T cells and thymic progenitors.

V gave up 0 bases and J gave up 11 bases, with 5 bases separating them. This CDR3 spans 11 amino acids. CDR1 and CDR2 (germline): LGHDT, YNNKEL (reference sequence). For TCRbeta, the library was prepared with unique molecular identifiers. TCRdb re-called the PCR reads through MiXCR, storing one row per CDR3 protein. The table includes about 580,000 distinct CDR3 sequences, over 20% detected once. Concerning this clonotype: What it recognizes is unknown.

This specimen was PBMCs, taken before TCRalphabeta/CD19-depleted stem cell transplant. The V and J genes are TRBV3-1 and TRBJ2-1; D gene ambiguous. This sequence originates from a boy younger than two with Wiskott-Aldrich syndrome, due to receive a stem cell transplant. The CDR3 nucleotides read TGTGCCAGCAGCCAAGAGGGGAAGCAGTTCTTC. This gives the protein CASSQEGKQFF.